This TCR beta chain came from a study of blood T cell repertoires in COVID-19. Original processing notes: Amplification of reference gene primers was used by the study to estimate nucleated cell counts. Measured with immunoSEQ multiplex PCR; TCRdb has only the in-frame clones, and not every one. D and trimming come from the DNA, and the V and J calls and clone size come from that table. The sample consists of about 62,000 clones, approximately 88% of them appearing once. The CDR3 sequence is 14 residues long. Germline V lookup: CDR1 SEHNR, CDR2 FQNEAQ (reference sequence). V lost 3 bases and J 7 bases, leaving 12 bases between the germline ends.

Sequencing input: peripheral blood. The clonotype originates from a woman in her sixties with acute or convalescent COVID-19. This sequence joins TRBV7-9 and TRBJ1-4; tentative D call: TRBD1 (6 bases). DNA for the CDR3: TGTGCCAGCAGCTTCTGGGGGCCGGGTGAAAAACTGTTTTTT. Its translation is CASSFWGPGEKLFF.